This T cell receptor (beta chain) was sequenced for a study of blood T cell repertoires in COVID-19. The overall study: Specimens from acute and convalescent COVID-19 originated in the United States, Italy and Spain.

The table came from immunoSEQ multiplex PCR; TCRdb's copy has only in-frame clones and leaves some out. This sample has 100,000 to 150,000 clones, with approximately 88% found just once. Germline V gene data show CDR1 as SEHNR and CDR2 as FQNEAQ (reference sequence). This CDR3 has 15 residues. The trim removed 6 bases at V and 8 bases at J, leaving 9 bases unmatched. The TCR was taken from a man in his forties or fifties with acute or convalescent COVID-19. This chain joins TRBV7-9 and TRBJ1-6, with 8 positions matching TRBD1. The specimen was peripheral blood. The CDR3 region has the DNA TGTGCCAGCAGTTCCGGGACAGGTCAATATTCACCCCTCCACTTT. Translating it yields CASSSGTGQYSPLHF.